The 26 T cell receptor beta chains listed next were all sequenced from one sample in a study of naive and memory T cell subsets. Two oligonucleotides, mixed equimolar, formed the beta constant-region primer covering TRBC1 and TRBC2. TCRdb called the UMI-ligation and nested PCR reads again in MiXCR, with one record for every CDR3 protein. The repertoire has around 40,000 distinct CDR3 sequences, more than 10% of them found once; the top ten carry 22%. Specimen: effector memory CD4+ T cells from blood. Subset: effector memory, CD45RA- CD27-. The receptors were sampled from a human donor in good health.

As DNA, the CDR3 is TGCAGTGCTAGAGATATACAGGGGGATAATTCACCCCTCCACTTT. Translation: CSARDIQGDNSPLHF. The V call is TRBV20-1, the J call TRBJ1-6; 8 bases align to TRBD1. V was pared by 0 bases and J by 5 bases, with 3 bases of the junction left unmatched. CDR1 is DFQATT, CDR2 SNEGSKA, per germline (reference sequence). The CDR3 is made up of 15 amino acids.

This clonotype was seen many times. The gene calls are TRBV10-3 and TRBJ2-7, with 15 nucleotides matching TRBD2. CDR1 is ENHRY, CDR2 SYGVKD, per germline. V dropped 11 bases and J dropped 6; count of bases not matched to a gene: 5. The CDR3 contains 13 residues. CDR3 in amino acids: CAGGLAGGSEQYF. CDR3 bases: TGTGCCGGGGGACTAGCGGGAGGTTCCGAGCAGTACTTC.

Ten or more counts support this clonotype. This rearrangement joins TRBV5-1 to TRBJ1-2; perhaps TRBD1 as D (6 bases). Germline CDR1 and CDR2: SGHRS and YFSETQ. There are 16 residues in the CDR3. The V end was cut by 0 bases, the J end by 1 base, with 13 bases between. The CDR3 spells CASSLEGGQFNYGYTF. The CDR3 DNA follows: TGCGCCAGCAGCTTGGAAGGTGGACAGTTTAACTATGGCTACACCTTC.

This chain uses TRBV12-3 or TRBV12-4 with TRBJ1-2; D is perhaps TRBD1 (6 bases). The CDR3 covers 14 residues. V was trimmed by 4 bases and J by 8 bases, leaving 17 bases between them. The CDR3 coding sequence is TGTGCCAGCAGTTCGAACACCGGGACAAAAGGCTACACCTTC. Amino acids: CASSSNTGTKGYTF.

This clonotype occurred a few times. V usage is TRBV11-1 and J usage is TRBJ2-1; no definite D call. Germline CDR1 and CDR2: SGHAT and FQDESV (reference sequence). V lost 5 bases and J 0 bases, leaving 11 bases between the germline ends. The CDR3 sequence is 15 residues long. The CDR3 protein is CASSVRWSSYNEQFF. CDR3 coding DNA: TGTGCCAGCAGCGTCAGGTGGAGCTCCTACAATGAGCAGTTCTTC.

This clonotype showed up just a few times. The J gene is TRBJ2-7, the V gene TRBV27; 9 bases agree with TRBD1. V was clipped by 4 bases and J by 5 bases; unmatched bases: 9. The CDR3 extends over 15 amino acids. Germline V gives CDR1 MNHEY, CDR2 SMNVEV (reference sequence). The CDR3 spells CASSSGDREAHEQYF. The CDR3 bases are TGTGCCAGCAGTTCGGGGGACAGGGAGGCCCACGAGCAGTACTTC.

The rearrangement joins TRBV27 to TRBJ1-4, with 7 bases lining up with TRBD1. J was trimmed by 5 bases and V by 6 bases; bases with no gene match: 6. The CDR3 has 14 residues. Germline CDR1 MNHEY, CDR2 SMNVEV (reference sequence). CDR3 region: CASRSRDRNEKLFF. The CDR3 DNA is TGTGCCAGCAGATCCCGGGACAGAAATGAAAAACTGTTTTTT. Full variable domain (rest looked up from reference TRBV27 and TRBJ1-4): EAQVTQNPRYLITVTGKKLTVTCSQNMNHEYMSWYRQDPGLGLRQIYYSMNVEVTDKGDVPEGYKVSRKEKRNFPLILESPSPNQTSLYFCASRSRDRNEKLFFGSGTQLSVL.

The chain links TRBV18 to TRBJ2-7, with TRBD2 as a possible D gene (6 bases). The CDR3 runs to 13 residues. CDR1 and CDR2 from the germline V gene are KGHSH and LQKENI. With 6 bases removed from V and 3 bases from J, the gap between germline ends came to 12 bases. The CDR3 sequence is CASSAGSNYEQYF. The CDR3 DNA follows: TGTGCCAGCTCCGCGGGGTCCAACTACGAGCAGTACTTC.

This clonotype was seen a few times. The rearrangement joins TRBV2 to TRBJ1-4, with TRBD1 matching over 9 bases. The CDR3 contains 15 residues. Looked up from germline, CDR1 is SNHLY and CDR2 is FYNNEI. The V gene end was trimmed by 8 bases and the J gene end by 7 bases; junction bases not matched to a gene: 11. CDR3 in amino acids: CASGQETGGREKLFF. CDR3 nucleotide sequence: TGTGCCAGCGGTCAGGAGACAGGGGGTCGTGAAAAACTGTTTTTT. Full variable domain (missing parts from reference TRBV2 and TRBJ1-4): EPEVTQTPSHQVTQMGQEVILRCVPISNHLYFYWYRQILGQKVEFLVSFYNNEISEKSEIFDDQFSVERPDGSNFTLKIRSTKLEDSAMYFCASGQETGGREKLFFGSGTQLSVL.

This clonotype was seen ten or more times. The chain has TRBV6-1 and TRBJ1-1; the D gene is possibly TRBD1 (5 bases). The CDR3 length is 16 residues. Between the trimmed V and J ends, which lost 2 bases and 1 base, there was a span of 14 bases. Looked up from germline, CDR1 is MNHNS and CDR2 is SASEGT. CDR3 DNA: TGTGCCAGCAGTGAATATGGGGCGGCAGGGAACACTGAAGCTTTCTTT. Amino acids: CASSEYGAAGNTEAFF.

This clonotype has ten or more counts. The V call is TRBV5-1, the J call TRBJ2-5; a weak D match, TRBD1 (5 bases). CDR1 is SGHRS and CDR2 is YFSETQ in the germline V gene. Trimming cost V 0 bases and J 5 bases, with 17 bases left between them. The CDR3 totals 16 residues. CDR3 amino acids: CASSLEGAGSRETQYF. The DNA of the CDR3 is TGCGCCAGCAGCTTGGAAGGCGCAGGGTCACGGGAGACCCAGTACTTC.

The chain employs TRBV19 and TRBJ1-5; the D is unclear. Trimming took 5 bases from V and 7 from J, leaving 9 bases between them. CDR1 is LNHDA and CDR2 is SQIVND in the germline V gene (reference sequence). The length of the CDR3 is 12 residues. The CDR3 loop reads CASSLLRQPQHF. The CDR3 DNA sequence: TGTGCCAGTAGTCTCCTGCGACAGCCCCAGCATTTT. Supplemented by reference TRBV19 and TRBJ1-5, the full variable domain reads DGGITQSPKYLFRKEGQNVTLSCEQNLNHDAMYWYRQDPGQGLRLIYYSQIVNDFQKGDIAEGYSVSREKKESFPLTVTSAQKNPTAFYLCASSLLRQPQHFGDGTRLSIL.

The sample holds a few counts of this clonotype. V usage is TRBV19 and J usage is TRBJ2-2; D is perhaps TRBD2 (5 bases). The germline V gene encodes CDR1 LNHDA and CDR2 SQIVND (reference sequence). Trimming left V 10 bases short and J 6 bases short, with 9 bases between. CDR3 length: 11 residues. The CDR3, as DNA: TGTGCCACCCGCGGGTCCGGGGAGCTGTTTTTT. Protein: CATRGSGELFF.

The gene calls are TRBV18 and TRBJ1-1; no clear D gene. The CDR3 has 13 amino acids. Looked up from germline, CDR1 is KGHSH and CDR2 is LQKENI. V lost 3 bases and J lost 6, with 11 bases in between. CDR3 DNA: TGTGCCAGCTCACCCCTAGGACCCGCTGAAGCTTTCTTT. Its protein product is CASSPLGPAEAFF. The full variable domain, rest sourced from reference TRBV18 and TRBJ1-1, is NAGVMQNPRHLVRRRGQEARLRCSPMKGHSHVYWYRQLPEEGLKFMVYLQKENIIDESGMPKERFSAEFPKEGPSILRIQQVVRGDSAAYFCASSPLGPAEAFFGQGTRLTVV.

V usage is TRBV7-2 and J usage is TRBJ2-2, with 9 bases aligning to TRBD2. The CDR3 is 20 amino acids. The V and J ends lost 5 bases and 3 bases, in that order; junction bases with no gene match: 19. Germline assignment: CDR1 SGHTA and CDR2 FQGNSA. CDR3 nucleotides: TGTGCCAGCAGCCATCAGATTTTAGCGGGAGTACTCGTGGACACCGGGGAGCTGTTTTTT. This sequence encodes CASSHQILAGVLVDTGELFF.

This clonotype was seen many times. The gene calls are TRBV20-1 and TRBJ2-7; 9 nucleotides align to TRBD1. Germline CDR1 DFQATT, CDR2 SNEGSKA (reference sequence). V dropped 3 bases and J dropped 0; count of bases not matched to a gene: 6. The CDR3 length is 15 residues. CDR3 amino acids: CSASAGTGRSYEQYF. Here the CDR3 DNA reads TGCAGTGCTAGCGCCGGGACAGGGCGCTCCTACGAGCAGTACTTC.

This clonotype was counted only a few times. The gene calls are TRBV15 and TRBJ1-1; no firm D call. The germline V gene has CDR1 LNHNV and CDR2 YYDKDF (reference sequence). The V gene lost 1 base and the J gene lost 1 base, with 7 bases spanning the gap. The CDR3 runs to 14 residues. The CDR3 DNA sequence: TGTGCCACCAGCAGAGGGCTGGGGAACACTGAAGCTTTCTTT. Amino acid sequence: CATSRGLGNTEAFF.

The chain recombines TRBV20-1 with TRBJ1-5; D is unclear. Trimming pared 2 bases from V and 0 bases from J, leaving 8 bases between. The CDR3 extends over 14 amino acids. The germline V gene has CDR1 DFQATT and CDR2 SNEGSKA (reference sequence). The CDR3 sequence: CSARFRSSNQPQHF. Written as DNA, the CDR3 is TGCAGTGCTAGATTCCGGAGTAGCAATCAGCCCCAGCATTTT.

The CDR3 protein is CASSQRQGIEGEQYF. The CDR3 bases are TGTGCCAGCAGCCAAAGACAGGGGATCGAAGGCGAGCAGTACTTC. This rearrangement joins TRBV7-8 to TRBJ2-7; 8 bases are a match to TRBD1. The junction had 12 bases not matched to a gene; V was cut back by 5 bases and J by 6 bases. The V gene's germline CDR1 is SGHVS and CDR2 FQNEAQ. The CDR3 has 15 residues.

In its sample, this clonotype was seen a few times. The chain uses TRBV20-1 and TRBJ2-7, with a possible D match to TRBD2 (5 bases). Deletions cut 3 bases from V and 0 bases from J, with 12 bases between. CDR1 DFQATT and CDR2 SNEGSKA come from the germline V gene (reference sequence). This CDR3 region has 14 residues. The CDR3 bases are TGCAGTGCTAGTGAGCGGCTATACTCCTACGAGCAGTACTTC. Its protein is CSASERLYSYEQYF.

By proportion, this clonotype is hyperexpanded (1% or more). V usage is TRBV29-1 and J usage is TRBJ2-5; D not certain. The germline V gene encodes CDR1 SQVTM and CDR2 ANQGSEA. The CDR3 contains 12 residues. Trimming removed 3 bases at V and 7 bases at J, with 12 bases between. For the CDR3, the DNA is TGCAGCGTTGATGAGTTACAAAGGACCCAGTACTTC. The encoded protein is CSVDELQRTQYF.

This clonotype was detected ten times or more. This rearrangement joins TRBV7-9 to TRBJ2-3; D perhaps matches TRBD1 (7 bases). This CDR3 is 14 amino acids long. Trimming took off 3 bases at V and 3 bases at J, with 10 bases between the two ends. Germline assignment: CDR1 SEHNR and CDR2 FQNEAQ (reference sequence). This CDR3 reads CASSLGGQTDTQYF. The CDR3 bases are TGTGCCAGCAGCTTGGGGGGACAGACAGATACGCAGTATTTT.

The table lists this clonotype with many counts. The chain joins TRBV10-2 to TRBJ2-7; 11 bases are a match to TRBD2. Germline trimming cut 5 bases from V and 3 bases from J; bases unmatched to any gene: 3. Germline values: CDR1 WSHSY, CDR2 SAAADI. CDR3 length: 14 residues. The CDR3 DNA reads as TGCGCCAGCAGTCTAGCGGGAGGTAACTACGAGCAGTACTTC. This gives the protein CASSLAGGNYEQYF.

This clonotype was seen more than once but under ten times. The gene calls are TRBV19 and TRBJ2-7; 7 positions agree with TRBD2. This CDR3 is 13 amino acids long. CDR1 and CDR2 (germline): LNHDA, SQIVND (reference sequence). The junction had 3 bases not matched to a gene; V was cut back by 6 bases and J by 1 base. The CDR3 nucleotides are TGTGCCAGTAGAAGCGGGACGTCCTACGAGCAGTACTTC. Amino acid sequence: CASRSGTSYEQYF.

V is TRBV19 and J is TRBJ2-3; the D is unclear. The V and J ends lost 9 bases and 0 bases respectively, with 10 bases between them. The CDR3 contains 13 residues. In germline, CDR1 is LNHDA, CDR2 SQIVND (reference sequence). In nucleotides, the CDR3 is TGTGCCAGCCGCGGTTCTAGCACAGATACGCAGTATTTT. Protein: CASRGSSTDTQYF.

This clonotype came up many times. V is TRBV10-3 and J is TRBJ2-7; a possible D gene is TRBD1 (5 bases). Germline values: CDR1 ENHRY, CDR2 SYGVKD. Trimming cost V 5 bases and J 6 bases, with 14 bases left between them. The CDR3 has 13 amino acids. This chain's CDR3 is CAISSEQGGEQYF. The CDR3 DNA sequence: TGTGCCATCAGTTCCGAGCAGGGTGGCGAGCAGTACTTC.